One and the same sample provided the 20 T cell receptor beta chains below, sequenced in a study of blood T cell repertoires in COVID-19. Profiled with immunoSEQ multiplex PCR; TCRdb holds only in-frame clones, not every one. The sample records 200,000 to 250,000 clones, 70% to 85% being singletons. The sample comprised PBMCs or T cells enriched from blood (not recorded which). Source of these receptors: a man aged 35 to 55 who had recovered from COVID-19.

V gene TRBV28 combines with J gene TRBJ2-7; 11 bases line up with TRBD2. The CDR3 contains 15 residues. Per germline, CDR1 MDHEN and CDR2 SYDVKM. The V gene end was trimmed by 6 bases and the J gene end by 5 bases; junction bases not matched to a gene: 9. For the CDR3, the DNA is TGTGCCAGCAGACCTCATAGCGGGAGGGCTGACGAGCAGTACTTC. Translation: CASRPHSGRADEQYF.

As concerns this clone: The same CDR3 also results from other DNA sequences found in this sample. Here the CDR3 DNA reads TGTGCCAGCAGCCCCGGACAGGGGGTCTCGTACGAGCAGTACTTC. Its translation is CASSPGQGVSYEQYF. This chain links TRBV7-9 with TRBJ2-7; 10 bases are shared with TRBD1. Looked up from germline, CDR1 is SEHNR and CDR2 is FQNEAQ (reference sequence). The CDR3 consists of 15 residues. V was clipped by 5 bases and J by 4 bases; unmatched bases: 8.

V and J are TRBV18 and TRBJ2-5, with 7 bases that match TRBD1. Germline-derived CDR1 and CDR2 are KGHSH and LQKENI. V dropped 4 bases and J dropped 2; count of bases not matched to a gene: 7. The CDR3 sequence is 15 residues long. Here the CDR3 DNA reads TGTGCCAGCTCACAGGGACAGATCAGACAAGAGACCCAGTACTTC. Its protein product is CASSQGQIRQETQYF.

The table lists this clone with a few counts. The chain has TRBV19 and TRBJ2-5, with 14 bases aligning to TRBD2. The CDR3 sequence is 17 residues long. The ends lost 10 bases at V and 5 bases at J; junction bases unmatched: 15. Germline loops: CDR1 LNHDA, CDR2 SQIVND (reference sequence). CDR3 sequence: CATSDSGLAGVGETQYF. The CDR3 region has the DNA TGTGCCACCTCAGATTCGGGACTAGCGGGAGTTGGGGAGACCCAGTACTTC.

This rearrangement joins TRBV5-1 to TRBJ1-5; TRBD1 is a possible D gene (5 bases). The CDR3 spans 15 residues. The germline V gene encodes CDR1 SGHRS and CDR2 YFSETQ. The V and J ends lost 0 bases and 5 bases respectively, with 12 bases between them. This CDR3 is CASSLGVGGYQPQHF. The CDR3 nucleotides are TGCGCCAGCAGCTTGGGTGTGGGGGGGTATCAGCCCCAGCATTTT.

V usage is TRBV4-3 and J usage is TRBJ1-3; TRBD1 is a possible D gene (6 bases). Trimming stripped 6 bases from V and 2 bases from J, with 11 bases between. The CDR3 has 14 amino acids. CDR1 LGHNA and CDR2 YSLEER come from the germline V gene. DNA of the CDR3: TGCGCCAGCAGTTATGAGGGGGCTGGAAACACCATATATTTT. Protein: CASSYEGAGNTIYF.

This chain links TRBV10-3 with TRBJ1-2; the D gene is possibly TRBD1 (6 bases). CDR1 and CDR2 from the germline V gene are ENHRY and SYGVKD. The CDR3 contains 16 residues. Trimming cost V 2 bases and J 0 bases, with 13 bases left between them. The CDR3 bases are TGTGCCATCAGTGAGCTCCGAGGGGGAGCTAACTATGGCTACACCTTC. This encodes CAISELRGGANYGYTF.

The chain carries TRBV4-3 and TRBJ2-2; 10 positions agree with TRBD2. Germline V lookup: CDR1 LGHNA, CDR2 YSLEER. This CDR3 comprises 17 residues. The ends lost 3 bases at V and 2 bases at J; junction bases unmatched: 6. DNA of the CDR3: TGCGCCAGCAGCCAGAGAGCGGGGGGGCTTAACACCGGGGAGCTGTTTTTT. Protein: CASSQRAGGLNTGELFF.

The chain recombines TRBV6-5 with TRBJ1-2, with D perhaps TRBD1 (6 bases). V was shortened by 5 bases and J by 8 bases, with 18 bases between the two germline ends. The germline CDR1 and CDR2 sequences are MNHEY and SVGAGI. The CDR3 covers 14 residues. The CDR3 is CASSISRAGVGYTF. In DNA, the CDR3 is TGTGCCAGCAGTATTTCAAGAGCAGGGGTAGGCTACACCTTC.

The chain links TRBV13 to TRBJ2-7, with 11 bases fitting TRBD1. This CDR3 has 15 residues. The junction had 5 bases not matched to a gene; V was cut back by 5 bases and J by 2 bases. The V gene's germline CDR1 is PRHDT and CDR2 FYEKMQ (reference sequence). The CDR3, as DNA: TGTGCCAGCAGCCCGACGGGACAGGGGGCCTACGAGCAGTACTTC. Translated, it gives CASSPTGQGAYEQYF.

The chain joins TRBV4-1 to TRBJ2-2; D might be TRBD2 (7 bases). Germline lookup yields CDR1 MGHRA and CDR2 YSYEKL. Trimming stripped 4 bases from V and 5 bases from J, with 11 bases between. This CDR3 spans 14 amino acids. Here the CDR3 reads CASSLRGGTGELFF. DNA for the CDR3: TGCGCCAGCAGCCTAAGGGGGGGAACCGGGGAGCTGTTTTTT.

The chain uses TRBV23-1 and TRBJ2-5; the match to TRBD2 covers 8 bases. TRBV23-1 is reported as an ORF; its role is uncertain. This CDR3 is 14 amino acids long. The V segment lost 3 bases and the J segment 3 bases; nucleotides outside the gene matches: 3. DNA for the CDR3: TGCGCCAGCAGTCATTCCGGGAGGGAAGAGACCCAGTACTTC. Encoded protein: CASSHSGREETQYF.

V is TRBV5-5 and J is TRBJ2-7, with D maybe TRBD1 (5 bases). V was pared by 0 bases and J by 3 bases, with 7 bases between. The CDR3 spans 13 residues. Germline loops: CDR1 SGHKS, CDR2 YYEKEE (reference sequence). The CDR3 sequence is CASSLAGNYEQYF. In nucleotides, the CDR3 is TGTGCCAGCAGCTTGGCAGGGAACTACGAGCAGTACTTC.

On this clone: Other DNA sequences of this sample code for an identical CDR3. CDR3 bases: TGTGCCAGCTCACAGGACAGGGATCAGCCCCAGCATTTT. Its translation is CASSQDRDQPQHF. The J gene is TRBJ1-5, the V gene TRBV18; 8 positions agree with TRBD1. Germline V gene sequence: CDR1 KGHSH, CDR2 LQKENI. CDR3 length equals 13 residues. V gave up 4 bases and J gave up 5 bases; unmatched junction bases: 1.

This rearrangement joins TRBV27 to TRBJ1-1; a possible D gene is TRBD1 (5 bases). Germline V gene data show CDR1 as MNHEY and CDR2 as SMNVEV (reference sequence). Trimming took 2 bases from V and 1 from J, leaving 8 bases between them. This CDR3 comprises 14 residues. In DNA form, the CDR3 reads TGTGCCAGCAGTTTAAAGGGGTGGAACACTGAAGCTTTCTTT. Protein sequence: CASSLKGWNTEAFF.

This chain connects TRBV13 to TRBJ2-5; 7 bases fit TRBD2. Germline lookup yields CDR1 PRHDT and CDR2 FYEKMQ (reference sequence). The length of the CDR3 is 20 residues. V trimming: 0 bases; J trimming: 4 bases; junction bases outside the gene matches: 20. The CDR3 DNA sequence: TGTGCCAGCAGCTTAGGCCTAACATTAGGAGCGGGAATCGTCGCAGAGACCCAGTACTTC. This gives the protein CASSLGLTLGAGIVAETQYF.

This clone has more than one count but fewer than ten. This chain links TRBV30 with TRBJ1-5, with 10 positions matching TRBD1. Trimming removed 6 bases from V and 6 bases from J; junction bases left unmatched: 5. The CDR3 is 13 residues long. The germline V gene has CDR1 GTSNPN and CDR2 SVGIG (reference sequence). CDR3 coding DNA: TGTGCCTGCAAACGACAGGGGGCTCAGCCCCAGCATTTT. This translates into CACKRQGAQPQHF.

This chain links TRBV9 with TRBJ1-2; TRBD1 might be the D (6 bases). In germline, CDR1 is SGDLS, CDR2 YYNGEE. The germline V and J ends were trimmed by 6 bases and 2 bases, with 26 bases remaining between them. The CDR3 has 18 residues. The CDR3 is CASKPDRDTYLGNYGYTF. The CDR3 coding sequence is TGTGCCAGCAAACCCGACCGGGACACTTACCTTGGGAACTATGGCTACACCTTC.

The DNA of the CDR3 is TGCAGCGTCGGGACAGGGATAACTTCAACGCAGTATTTT. It encodes CSVGTGITSTQYF. The rearrangement joins TRBV29-1 to TRBJ2-3; TRBD1 agrees at 9 bases. The CDR3 runs to 13 residues. CDR1 and CDR2 (germline): SQVTM, ANQGSEA. V dropped 6 bases and J dropped 9; count of bases not matched to a gene: 10.

The V and J genes are TRBV5-4 and TRBJ2-3; 7 bases align to TRBD1. This CDR3 spans 15 amino acids. J lost 2 bases, V lost 4 bases, and 7 bases had no gene match. Germline V CDR1 and CDR2: SGHNT, YYREEE (reference sequence). The CDR3 region has the DNA TGTGCCAGCAGCGCGACACAGGGGCCCACAGATACGCAGTATTTT. Protein: CASSATQGPTDTQYF.